Listed here are 13 T cell receptor beta chains from one sample, sequenced in a study of CD8 T cells in Susac syndrome. An input of about 0.5 to 1 ug of RNA was subjected to reverse transcription using random hexamers. TCRdb called the immunoSEQ multiplex PCR reads again in MiXCR, with one record for every CDR3 protein. This table holds 120,000 to 150,000 distinct CDR3 sequences, 85% to 95% found once. Sequenced: CD4+ T cells from PBMCs. These receptors were taken from a human donor with multiple sclerosis.

The chain recombines TRBV29-1 with TRBJ2-7, with 7 bases fitting TRBD1. This CDR3 has 13 amino acids. Germline V gene lookup returns CDR1 SQVTM and CDR2 ANQGSEA. Trimming at V came to 7 bases and at J to 3 bases, leaving 9 bases not matched to a gene. The DNA for the CDR3 is TGCAGCGCACTAGACAGGGCGAACTACGAGCAGTACTTC. Its translation is CSALDRANYEQYF.

CDR3 bases: TGTGCCAGCAGTTTACCGGGTGAGCAGTTCTTC. This codes for CASSLPGEQFF. The chain recombines TRBV28 with TRBJ2-1; D gene uncertain. CDR1 is MDHEN, CDR2 SYDVKM, per germline. V was cut by 2 bases and J by 9 bases, with 5 bases left in between. This CDR3 spans 11 amino acids.

The chain has TRBV7-3 and TRBJ1-1; no clear D. The CDR3 runs 14 residues. V was trimmed by 2 bases and J by 2 bases, leaving 9 bases between them. Per the germline V gene, CDR1 is SGHTA and CDR2 is FQGTGA. This CDR3 reads CASSLGSDNTEAFF. The CDR3 DNA is TGTGCCAGCAGCTTAGGTTCAGACAACACTGAAGCTTTCTTT.

The V gene is TRBV6-5, the J gene TRBJ2-4, with TRBD2 identical over 7 bases. V lost 5 bases and J lost 10; bases outside the gene matches: 11. The CDR3 runs to 14 residues. Germline CDR1 is MNHEY and CDR2 is SVGAGI. This CDR3 is CASSAKAGNSIQYF. DNA for the CDR3: TGTGCCAGCAGTGCAAAAGCGGGAAACTCTATTCAGTACTTC.

The chain combines TRBV9 with TRBJ2-3; D is unclear. The V end was cut by 6 bases, the J end by 0 bases, with 11 bases between. The CDR3 has 14 amino acids. Per the germline V gene, CDR1 is SGDLS and CDR2 is YYNGEE. The DNA of the CDR3 is TGTGCCAGCATAAAGGCCCCTAGCACAGATACGCAGTATTTT. Its translation: CASIKAPSTDTQYF.

This sequence joins TRBV6-6 and TRBJ2-3; 8 nucleotides agree with TRBD2. The CDR3 contains 16 residues. V dropped 4 bases and J dropped 4; count of bases not matched to a gene: 10. Germline-derived CDR1 and CDR2 are MNHNY and SVGAGI (reference sequence). The CDR3 spells CASSLPQAGASDTQYF. The CDR3, as DNA: TGTGCCAGCAGTTTGCCCCAAGCGGGAGCATCAGATACGCAGTATTTT.

The chain is built from TRBV5-4 and TRBJ1-2; a weak D match, TRBD1 (5 bases). The CDR3 sequence is 15 residues long. The V end lost 0 bases, the J end lost 2 bases, and 11 bases lay between the germline ends. CDR1 and CDR2 (germline): SGHNT, YYREEE (reference sequence). CDR3 nucleotide sequence: TGTGCCAGCAGCTTGGCCCCAAGGGACAACTATGGCTACACCTTC. Protein product: CASSLAPRDNYGYTF.

The chain carries TRBV14 and TRBJ1-4; D gene unclear. The CDR3 totals 13 residues. Germline-derived CDR1 and CDR2 are SGHDN and FVKESK. Deletions cut 4 bases from V and 5 bases from J, with 8 bases between. In nucleotides, the CDR3 is TGTGCCAGCAGCCGTCCGGAGAATGAAAAACTGTTTTTT. It specifies CASSRPENEKLFF. The full variable domain, with the rest looked up from reference TRBV14 and TRBJ1-4, is EAGVTQFPSHSVIEKGQTVTLRCDPISGHDNLYWYRRVMGKEIKFLLHFVKESKQDESGMPNNRFLAERTGGTYSTLKVQPAELEDSGVYFCASSRPENEKLFFGSGTQLSVL.

The V and J genes are TRBV29-1 and TRBJ1-1, with D uncertain. The CDR3 is made up of 13 amino acids. Trimming took 4 bases from V and 0 from J, leaving 9 bases between them. The germline V gene has CDR1 SQVTM and CDR2 ANQGSEA. CDR3 nucleotide sequence: TGCAGCGTTGTTGCGTTAATGAACACTGAAGCTTTCTTT. This sequence encodes CSVVALMNTEAFF.

The rearrangement joins TRBV12-3 or TRBV12-4 to TRBJ2-1, with D perhaps being TRBD1 or TRBD2 (5 bases each). V lost 3 bases and J 1 base, leaving 16 bases between the germline ends. The CDR3 consists of 17 residues. The CDR3 bases are TGTGCCAGCAGTTTGTATGATTTGGGGGTTTCCTACAATGAGCAGTTCTTC. Translating gives CASSLYDLGVSYNEQFF.

V is TRBV5-1 and J is TRBJ2-7; 15 bases map to TRBD2. The trim removed 0 bases at V and 7 bases at J, leaving 2 bases unmatched. The CDR3 is made up of 15 amino acids. Germline CDR1 and CDR2: SGHRS and YFSETQ. In nucleotides, the CDR3 is TGCGCCAGCAGCTTGGCCGGGACTAGCGGGAGGGAGCAGTACTTC. Encoded protein: CASSLAGTSGREQYF.

The chain links TRBV3-1 to TRBJ2-5; maybe TRBD2 (5 bases). Germline V gives CDR1 LGHDT, CDR2 YNNKEL (reference sequence). V shed 4 bases and J shed 4 bases, with 10 bases lying between them. CDR3 length: 13 amino acids. The CDR3 DNA reads as TGTGCCAGCAGCCCGGGGTATCGAGAGACCCAGTACTTC. This translates into CASSPGYRETQYF.

This clonotype was seen a single time. This chain links TRBV3-1 with TRBJ2-2; D is unresolved. V lost 5 bases and J 6 bases, leaving 7 bases between the germline ends. Germline V gene lookup returns CDR1 LGHDT and CDR2 YNNKEL (reference sequence). The CDR3 totals 12 residues. The CDR3 reads CASSRVAGELFF. The DNA of the CDR3 is TGTGCCAGCAGCAGAGTTGCCGGGGAGCTGTTTTTT.